Following are 28 T cell receptor beta chains from one sample sequenced in a study of T cells after yellow fever vaccination. TCRdb called the 5' RACE reads again in MiXCR, with one record for every CDR3 protein. The profile shows around 53,000 distinct CDR3 sequences, less than 8.5% of them singletons. The sample in question was CD8+ T cells not binding an NS4B(214-222) dextramer, sorted from PBMCs, obtained around 45 days after the first yellow fever vaccination. These receptors were taken from a man between 18 and 35 years old who received the YFV17D yellow fever vaccine.

In regard to this clonotype: No conserved phenylalanine or tryptophan ends this CDR3, so it is likely a read error. The chain has TRBV20-1 and TRBJ2-5; a weak D match, TRBD1 (5 bases). The CDR3 contains 11 residues. Germline CDR1 DFQATT, CDR2 SNEGSKA (reference sequence). The CDR3 DNA follows: TGCAATGCTAGACAGTTGGAGACCCAGTACCTC. Residues: CNARQLETQYL.

This clonotype showed up just a few times. V gene TRBV19 combines with J gene TRBJ2-7; 8 nucleotides line up with TRBD1. Germline values: CDR1 LNHDA, CDR2 SQIVND (reference sequence). The CDR3 runs 14 residues. V shed 5 bases, J shed 4 bases, and the junction held 7 bases outside the gene matches. DNA for the CDR3: TGTGCCAGTAGTCCTGGACAGGGACGATACGAGCAGTACTTC. Amino acid sequence: CASSPGQGRYEQYF.

This clonotype was counted many times. This chain joins TRBV2 and TRBJ2-1, with D uncertain. V lost 8 bases to trimming and J lost 0 bases, with 14 bases between them. Germline lookup yields CDR1 SNHLY and CDR2 FYNNEI. This CDR3 region has 15 residues. The CDR3 loop reads CASEPRLSSYNEQFF. The CDR3 DNA follows: TGTGCCAGCGAGCCGCGGCTTAGCTCCTACAATGAGCAGTTCTTC.

This clonotype has ten or more counts. The V and J genes are TRBV27 and TRBJ1-5; D might be TRBD1 (5 bases). The germline V gene encodes CDR1 MNHEY and CDR2 SMNVEV (reference sequence). With 4 bases removed from V and 3 bases from J, the gap between germline ends came to 13 bases. CDR3 length: 15 amino acids. Here the CDR3 DNA reads TGTGCCAGCAGTTGGGGCAGCGGGCCCAATCAGCCCCAGCATTTT. It yields the protein CASSWGSGPNQPQHF.

Ten or more counts support this clonotype. J is TRBJ1-2 and V is TRBV30; possible D gene TRBD1, 5 bases. The germline gives CDR1 GTSNPN, CDR2 SVGIG (reference sequence). Trimming took off 3 bases at V and 0 bases at J, with 14 bases between the two ends. The length of the CDR3 is 15 residues. This CDR3 reads CAWREGRVANYGYTF. CDR3 DNA: TGTGCCTGGAGGGAGGGCAGGGTAGCTAACTATGGCTACACCTTC.

CDR3 nucleotide sequence: TGTGCCAGCAGTTTACAGGGACACTATGGCTACACCTTC. As protein: CASSLQGHYGYTF. The chain has TRBV6-5 and TRBJ1-2; tentative D call: TRBD1 (6 bases). V dropped 4 bases and J dropped 3 bases, with 9 bases sitting between them. The CDR3 is made up of 13 amino acids. Germline CDR1 reads MNHEY; CDR2 reads SVGAGI.

The chain carries TRBV20-1 and TRBJ2-7, with TRBD1 as a possible D gene (5 bases). In germline, CDR1 is DFQATT, CDR2 SNEGSKA (reference sequence). V dropped 0 bases and J dropped 3 bases, with 12 bases sitting between them. The CDR3 contains 14 residues. This CDR3 is CSARDQVRVYEQYF. The DNA of the CDR3 is TGCAGTGCTAGAGATCAGGTCAGGGTCTACGAGCAGTACTTC.

This clonotype was recorded many times. This chain uses TRBV4-3 with TRBJ2-1, with D tentatively TRBD2 (6 bases). Germline-derived CDR1 and CDR2 are LGHNA and YSLEER. The length of the CDR3 is 15 residues. V was pared by 4 bases and J by 3 bases, with 13 bases between. CDR3 coding DNA: TGCGCCAGCAGCCTGGAGGGAGAGGGCTACAATGAGCAGTTCTTC. Protein: CASSLEGEGYNEQFF.

This clonotype has just a few counts. V usage is TRBV7-9 and J usage is TRBJ2-2, with D perhaps matching TRBD1 or TRBD2 (5 bases each). The V end lost 5 bases, the J end lost 0 bases, and 7 bases lay between the germline ends. The CDR3 consists of 14 residues. Looked up from germline, CDR1 is SEHNR and CDR2 is FQNEAQ (reference sequence). The CDR3 protein is CASSQGPNTGELFF. Written as DNA, the CDR3 is TGTGCCAGCAGCCAGGGACCGAACACCGGGGAGCTGTTTTTT. Based on the CDR3 plus reference TRBV7-9 and TRBJ2-2, the full variable domain is DTGVSQNPRHKITKRGQNVTFRCDPISEHNRLYWYRQTLGQGPEFLTYFQNEAQLEKSRLLSDRFSAERPKGSFSTLEIQRTEQGDSAMYLCASSQGPNTGELFFGEGSRLTVL.

In this sample, this clonotype turned up many times. The chain recombines TRBV14 with TRBJ2-5; D might be TRBD2 (6 bases). The CDR3 runs 16 residues. Germline V CDR1 and CDR2: SGHDN, FVKESK. Trimming took 0 bases from V and 2 from J, leaving 13 bases between them. CDR3 nucleotides: TGTGCCAGCAGCCAAGAAGGGGCGGGGTGGCAAGAGACCCAGTACTTC. Protein: CASSQEGAGWQETQYF.

This clonotype was found many times. This chain connects TRBV14 to TRBJ2-6; D perhaps matches TRBD2 (6 bases). The CDR3 totals 18 residues. The V end was cut by 1 base, the J end by 2 bases, with 15 bases between. Germline CDR1 and CDR2: SGHDN and FVKESK. DNA of the CDR3: TGTGCCAGCAGCCAAGGTTACCTTGGGGAGGCTGGGGCCAACGTCCTGACTTTC. Amino acids: CASSQGYLGEAGANVLTF.

This clonotype was observed a handful of times. V gene TRBV27 combines with J gene TRBJ1-5; D remains unclear. CDR1 and CDR2 (germline): MNHEY, SMNVEV (reference sequence). V shed 3 bases and J shed 5 bases, with 17 bases lying between them. The CDR3 length is 16 residues. The CDR3 DNA is TGTGCCAGCAGTTTGACCCTATCGGGAGTCGATCAGCCCCAGCATTTT. Translated, it gives CASSLTLSGVDQPQHF.

This clonotype occurred a few times. The genes are TRBV5-4 and TRBJ2-7, with 9 bases lining up with TRBD2. Per the germline V gene, CDR1 is SGHNT and CDR2 is YYREEE (reference sequence). Germline trimming cut 4 bases from V and 3 bases from J; bases unmatched to any gene: 2. This CDR3 region has 13 residues. The CDR3 region is CASSLSGGYEQYF. CDR3 DNA sequence: TGTGCCAGCAGCCTTAGCGGGGGCTACGAGCAGTACTTC.

This clonotype has only a few counts. The chain combines TRBV4-1 with TRBJ2-5; D is tentatively TRBD1 or TRBD2 (6 bases each). CDR3 length: 15 residues. Between the trimmed V and J ends, which lost 3 bases and 5 bases, there was a span of 16 bases. CDR1 and CDR2 (germline): MGHRA, YSYEKL. CDR3 in amino acids: CASSHPKVGGETQYF. Written as DNA, the CDR3 is TGCGCCAGCAGCCATCCGAAAGTAGGGGGGGAGACCCAGTACTTC.

This clonotype was counted ten times or more. This chain connects TRBV5-5 to TRBJ2-1; 8 bases align to TRBD1. This CDR3 is built from 16 residues. The junction had 7 bases not matched to a gene; V was cut back by 5 bases and J by 0 bases. Germline CDR1 reads SGHKS; CDR2 reads YYEKEE (reference sequence). The CDR3 here is CASRPPGTGSYNEQFF. CDR3 nucleotides: TGTGCCAGCAGACCCCCCGGGACAGGCTCCTACAATGAGCAGTTCTTC.

This clonotype has just a few counts. The J gene is TRBJ2-6, the V gene TRBV9, with D perhaps TRBD1 or TRBD2 (5 bases each). Germline-derived CDR1 and CDR2 are SGDLS and YYNGEE. The CDR3 loop spans 21 amino acids. The V end was cut by 3 bases, the J end by 0 bases, with 25 bases between. The CDR3 sequence: CASSGSGTDFILSSGANVLTF. The DNA of the CDR3 is TGTGCCAGCAGCGGCTCCGGGACCGACTTTATTTTAAGCTCTGGGGCCAACGTCCTGACTTTC.

This clonotype was seen more than once but under ten times. CDR3 DNA: TGCAGTGCTAGCCAGGACAGGGTAGGGGTTCGGACTGAAGCTTTCTTT. It encodes CSASQDRVGVRTEAFF. This rearrangement joins TRBV20-1 to TRBJ1-1, with 8 bases matching TRBD1. From germline, CDR1 is DFQATT and CDR2 SNEGSKA (reference sequence). The CDR3 is 16 amino acids. The ends lost 3 bases at V and 5 bases at J; junction bases unmatched: 14.

In its sample, this clonotype was seen many times. The chain combines TRBV7-3 with TRBJ2-1; 11 bases align to TRBD2. V gave up 1 base and J gave up 8 bases; unmatched junction bases: 1. Per germline, CDR1 SGHTA and CDR2 FQGTGA. There are 14 residues in the CDR3. The CDR3 DNA sequence: TGTGCCAGCAGCTTAAATAGCGGGGGGGATGAGCAGTTCTTC. This gives the protein CASSLNSGGDEQFF.

This clonotype came up a few times. This rearrangement joins TRBV19 to TRBJ2-1, with a possible D match to TRBD1 (6 bases). Germline CDR1 is LNHDA and CDR2 is SQIVND (reference sequence). The V end lost 6 bases, the J end lost 11 bases, and 20 bases lay between the germline ends. CDR3 length: 14 amino acids. The CDR3 region is CASSGTPLSPQQFF. In DNA, the CDR3 is TGTGCCAGTAGCGGGACACCGCTTAGCCCTCAGCAGTTCTTC.

Only a few counts were recorded for this clonotype. The chain uses TRBV9 and TRBJ1-5; no clear D. This CDR3 contains 14 residues. The V gene's germline CDR1 is SGDLS and CDR2 YYNGEE. V dropped 3 bases and J dropped 4 bases, with 11 bases sitting between them. The CDR3 loop is CASSADLGNQPQHF. For the CDR3, the DNA is TGTGCCAGCAGCGCGGACCTTGGAAATCAGCCCCAGCATTTT.

The chain joins TRBV12-3 or TRBV12-4 to TRBJ1-6; no clear D. V dropped 10 bases and J dropped 9 bases, with 16 bases sitting between them. CDR3 size: 13 residues. The CDR3 protein is CAIRTFGVSPLHF. CDR3 bases: TGTGCCATACGGACTTTCGGGGTTTCACCCCTCCACTTT.

This clonotype showed up many times. V and J are TRBV4-3 and TRBJ2-1; D uncertain. The CDR3 sequence is 16 residues long. In germline, CDR1 is LGHNA, CDR2 YSLEER. With 1 base removed from V and 6 bases from J, the gap between germline ends came to 16 bases. Here the CDR3 DNA reads TGCGCCAGCAGCCAAGGTTTAGTAAGGGTCATCAATGAGCAGTTCTTC. This sequence encodes CASSQGLVRVINEQFF.

This clonotype was picked up a small number of times. The gene calls are TRBV20-1 and TRBJ1-4, with D possibly matching TRBD1 (5 bases). The CDR3 contains 14 residues. V was shortened by 5 bases and J by 6 bases, with 16 bases between the two germline ends. Germline lookup yields CDR1 DFQATT and CDR2 SNEGSKA (reference sequence). CDR3 DNA sequence: TGCAGTGCTTTTCGGCAGGGTGGGGATGAAAAACTGTTTTTT. Its translation: CSAFRQGGDEKLFF.

This clonotype was recorded many times. The chain links TRBV12-3 or TRBV12-4 to TRBJ2-1; TRBD2 might be the D (6 bases). Deletions cut 7 bases from V and 7 bases from J, with 14 bases between. The CDR3 runs 13 residues. CDR3 sequence (DNA): TGTGCCAGCATCGGAGGTGCGGGGAATGAGCAGTTCTTC. The encoded protein is CASIGGAGNEQFF.

This clonotype was seen at least ten times. This sequence joins TRBV7-2 and TRBJ1-5; D uncertain. This CDR3 has 15 amino acids. V lost 3 bases and J lost 2, with 11 bases in between. CDR1 is SGHTA and CDR2 is FQGNSA in the germline V gene. CDR3 coding DNA: TGTGCCAGCAGCTTTTGGGGATGGGGCAATCAGCCCCAGCATTTT. As protein: CASSFWGWGNQPQHF.

This clonotype occurred a few times. One end of the junction is discordant with germline, which a read error may explain. In nucleotides, the CDR3 is TGCGCCAGCAGCCCTTACGGTGTCTCTGGGTCCAACGTCCTGACTTTC. Protein product: CASSPYGVSGSNVLTF. This sequence joins TRBV4-3 and TRBJ2-6; D not certain. The CDR3 is 16 residues long. CDR1 is LGHNA, CDR2 YSLEER, per germline.

This clonotype was seen ten or more times. The genes are TRBV10-3 and TRBJ2-5; the match to TRBD1 covers 8 bases. In germline, CDR1 is ENHRY, CDR2 SYGVKD. With 3 bases clipped from V and 2 bases from J, the junction kept 8 bases outside the gene matches. The CDR3 contains 16 residues. CDR3 loop: CAISDFRTGMQETQYF. DNA for the CDR3: TGTGCCATCAGTGACTTTAGGACAGGGATGCAAGAGACCCAGTACTTC.

This clonotype was detected ten times or more. The V gene is TRBV20-1, the J gene TRBJ1-2, with 8 bases that match TRBD1. The CDR3 sequence is 14 residues long. Germline trimming cut 3 bases from V and 6 bases from J; bases unmatched to any gene: 9. The germline CDR1 and CDR2 sequences are DFQATT and SNEGSKA (reference sequence). The CDR3 loop is CSASLDRVPDGYTF. The CDR3 DNA sequence: TGCAGTGCTAGCTTGGACAGGGTCCCGGATGGCTACACCTTC.